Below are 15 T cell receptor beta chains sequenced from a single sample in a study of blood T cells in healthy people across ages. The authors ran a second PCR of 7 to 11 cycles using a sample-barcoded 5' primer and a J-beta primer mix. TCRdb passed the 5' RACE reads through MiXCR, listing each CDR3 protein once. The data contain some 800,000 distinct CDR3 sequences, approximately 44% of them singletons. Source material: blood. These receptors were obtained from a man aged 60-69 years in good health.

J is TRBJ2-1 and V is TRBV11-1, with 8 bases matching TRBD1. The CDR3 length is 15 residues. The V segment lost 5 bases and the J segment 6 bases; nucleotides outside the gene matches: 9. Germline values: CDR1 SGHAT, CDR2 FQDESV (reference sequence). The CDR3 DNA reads TGTGCCAGCAGCGCGGACAGGGCCAACCTCAATGAGCAGTTCTTC. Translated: CASSADRANLNEQFF.

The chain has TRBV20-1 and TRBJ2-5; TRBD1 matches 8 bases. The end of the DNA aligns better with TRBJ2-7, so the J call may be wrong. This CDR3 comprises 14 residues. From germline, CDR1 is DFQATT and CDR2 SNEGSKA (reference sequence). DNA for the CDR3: TGCAGTGCTAGAGATGGCAGGGGGCCCGACGAGCAGTACTTC. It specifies CSARDGRGPDEQYF.

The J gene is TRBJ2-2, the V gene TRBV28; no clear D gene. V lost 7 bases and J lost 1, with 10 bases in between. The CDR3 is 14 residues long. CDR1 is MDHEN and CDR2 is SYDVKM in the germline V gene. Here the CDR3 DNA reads TGTGCCAGCAATAGACCGGTGAACACCGGGGAGCTGTTTTTT. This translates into CASNRPVNTGELFF. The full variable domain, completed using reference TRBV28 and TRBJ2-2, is DVKVTQSSRYLVKRTGEKVFLECVQDMDHENMFWYRQDPGLGLRLIYFSYDVKMKEKGDIPEGYSVSREKKERFSLILESASTNQTSMYLCASNRPVNTGELFFGEGSRLTVL.

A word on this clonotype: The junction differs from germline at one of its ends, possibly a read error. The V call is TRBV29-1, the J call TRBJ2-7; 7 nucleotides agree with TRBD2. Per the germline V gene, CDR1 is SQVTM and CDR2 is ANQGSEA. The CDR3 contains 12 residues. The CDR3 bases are TGCAGCGTGGGGGGGACCGCCGAGAATTCGTTCTTC. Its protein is CSVGGTAENSFF.

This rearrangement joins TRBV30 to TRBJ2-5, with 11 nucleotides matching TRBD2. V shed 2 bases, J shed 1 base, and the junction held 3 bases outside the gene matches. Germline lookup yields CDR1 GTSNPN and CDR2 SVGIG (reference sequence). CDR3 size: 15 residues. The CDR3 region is CAWSRLAGPQETQYF. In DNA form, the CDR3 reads TGTGCCTGGAGTAGACTAGCGGGACCCCAAGAGACCCAGTACTTC.

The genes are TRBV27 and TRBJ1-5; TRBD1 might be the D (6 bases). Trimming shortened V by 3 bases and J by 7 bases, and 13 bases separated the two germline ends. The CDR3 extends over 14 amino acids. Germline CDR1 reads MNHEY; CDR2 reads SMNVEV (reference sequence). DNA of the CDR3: TGTGCCAGCAGTTTCTCCAGGGGAGGGCAGCCCCAGCATTTT. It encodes CASSFSRGGQPQHF.

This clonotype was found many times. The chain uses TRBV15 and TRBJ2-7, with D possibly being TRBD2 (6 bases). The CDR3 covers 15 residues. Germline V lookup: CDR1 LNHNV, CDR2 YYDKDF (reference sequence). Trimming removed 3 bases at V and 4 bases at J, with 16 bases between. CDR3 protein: CATSRSRGAGYEQYF. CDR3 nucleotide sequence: TGTGCCACCAGCAGGTCGCGGGGTGCGGGATACGAGCAGTACTTC.

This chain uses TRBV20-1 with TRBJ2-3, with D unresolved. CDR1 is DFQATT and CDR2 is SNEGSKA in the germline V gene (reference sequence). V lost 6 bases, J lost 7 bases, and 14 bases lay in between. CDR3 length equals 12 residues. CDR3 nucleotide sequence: TGCAGTGCAAAACAAGGGCAAAATACGCAGTATTTT. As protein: CSAKQGQNTQYF.

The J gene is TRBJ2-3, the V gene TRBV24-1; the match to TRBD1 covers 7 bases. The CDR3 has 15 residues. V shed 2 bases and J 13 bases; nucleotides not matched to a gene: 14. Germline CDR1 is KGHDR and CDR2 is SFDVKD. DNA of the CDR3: TGTGCCACCAGTGATTCAAGGACAGGAGACTCAGTGAAGTATTTT. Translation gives CATSDSRTGDSVKYF.

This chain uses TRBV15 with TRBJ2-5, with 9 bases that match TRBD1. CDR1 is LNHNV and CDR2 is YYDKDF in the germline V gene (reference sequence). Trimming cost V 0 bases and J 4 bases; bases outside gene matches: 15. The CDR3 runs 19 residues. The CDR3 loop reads CATSREKTGTGTSRETQYF. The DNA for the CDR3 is TGTGCCACCAGCAGAGAAAAAACCGGGACAGGGACCAGTAGAGAGACCCAGTACTTC.

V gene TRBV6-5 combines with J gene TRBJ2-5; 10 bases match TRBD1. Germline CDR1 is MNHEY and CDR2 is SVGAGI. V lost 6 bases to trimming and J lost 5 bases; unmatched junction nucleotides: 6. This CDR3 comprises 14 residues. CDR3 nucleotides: TGTGCCAGCAGCCGGACAGGGGGTACGGAGACCCAGTACTTC. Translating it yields CASSRTGGTETQYF.

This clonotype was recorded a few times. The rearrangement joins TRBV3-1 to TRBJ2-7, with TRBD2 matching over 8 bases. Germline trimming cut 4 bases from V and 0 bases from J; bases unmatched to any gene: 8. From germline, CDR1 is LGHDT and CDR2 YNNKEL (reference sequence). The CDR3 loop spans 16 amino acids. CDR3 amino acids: CASSPGRGYSSYEQYF. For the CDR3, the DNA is TGTGCCAGCAGCCCCGGGAGGGGGTATAGCTCCTACGAGCAGTACTTC.

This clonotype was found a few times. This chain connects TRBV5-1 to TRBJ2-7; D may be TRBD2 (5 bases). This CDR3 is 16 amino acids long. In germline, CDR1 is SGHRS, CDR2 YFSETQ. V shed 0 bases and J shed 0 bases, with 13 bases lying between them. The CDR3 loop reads CASSLGGSANSYEQYF. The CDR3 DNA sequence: TGCGCCAGCAGCTTGGGAGGGAGTGCGAACTCCTACGAGCAGTACTTC.

Written as DNA, the CDR3 is TGTGCCAGCACATCCGCTGGGACTAGCGGGGACTACGAGCAGTACTTC. Its protein is CASTSAGTSGDYEQYF. The V gene is TRBV6-2 or TRBV6-3, the J gene TRBJ2-7; TRBD2 matches at 13 bases. The V and J ends lost 7 bases and 3 bases, in that order; junction bases with no gene match: 9. In germline, CDR1 is MNHEY, CDR2 SVGEGT. The CDR3 sequence is 16 residues long.

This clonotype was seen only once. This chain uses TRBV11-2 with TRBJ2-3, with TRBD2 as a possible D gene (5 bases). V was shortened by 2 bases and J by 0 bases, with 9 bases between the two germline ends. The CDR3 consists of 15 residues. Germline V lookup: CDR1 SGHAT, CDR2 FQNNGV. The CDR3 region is CASSLPRLSTDTQYF. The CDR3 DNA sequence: TGTGCCAGCAGCTTACCCAGACTAAGCACAGATACGCAGTATTTT.